Presented here are 25 T cell receptor beta chains from one specimen sequenced in a study of beta chain features in type 1 diabetes listed by TCRdb under 2018. The library relied on the immunoSEQ multiplex PCR assay. The entire amount of isolated RNA was reverse transcribed using the High Capacity cDNA Reverse Transcription Kit, so the sequenced TCRB transcripts were expressed ones. Drawn from immuneACCESS, this table holds only the in-frame rearrangements with V and J called that TCRdb kept. Clones are partly lost; checked studies trace under half to an unresolved V gene and leave the rest unexplained. This sample has about 290,000 clones in its table, and 7.5% to 9.5% of those were observed once. Clones ranked in the top ten supply approximately 1% of the sample. Sequences were obtained from central memory CD4+ T cells from blood. The receptors shown here come from a woman younger than 35 in good health.

There are many counts of this clone. The chain has TRBV21-1 and TRBJ1-4; TRBD1 is taken as the D call from the table, unchecked against the DNA. TRBV21-1 is described as a pseudogene. This CDR3 is 13 amino acids long. The DNA for the CDR3 is TGTGCCATCATGAAGGGGGCGGCTGAAAAACTGTTTTTT. Translated: CAIMKGAAEKLFF.

This clone was recorded at least ten times. The J gene is TRBJ2-6, the V gene TRBV11-2, with TRBD2 matching over 15 bases. Germline values: CDR1 SGHAT, CDR2 FQNNGV. The CDR3 is 18 residues long. The V gene end was trimmed by 2 bases and the J gene end by 3 bases; junction bases not matched to a gene: 2. CDR3 protein: CASSLSGLAGGGANVLTF. The CDR3 nucleotides are TGTGCCAGCAGCTTATCGGGACTAGCGGGAGGTGGGGCCAACGTCCTGACTTTC.

V gene TRBV7-2 combines with J gene TRBJ1-3; D remains unclear. Germline V gene sequence: CDR1 SGHTA, CDR2 FQGNSA. The CDR3 length is 16 residues. Trimming removed 2 bases from V and 0 bases from J, with 11 bases in between. The CDR3 here is CASSLTGAGSGNTIYF. The CDR3 region has the DNA TGTGCCAGCAGCTTAACGGGAGCAGGCTCTGGAAACACCATATATTTT.

The chain employs TRBV4-3 and TRBJ1-3; 10 bases map to TRBD1. With V trimmed by 4 bases and J by 1 base, 4 bases remained unmatched. Per the germline V gene, CDR1 is LGHNA and CDR2 is YSLEER. The CDR3 consists of 16 residues. The CDR3, as DNA: TGCGCCAGCAGCCTGGGACAGGGGATTTCTGGAAACACCATATATTTT. This sequence encodes CASSLGQGISGNTIYF.

The chain uses TRBV25-1 and TRBJ1-1; D possibly corresponds to TRBD1 (5 bases). Trimming shortened V by 7 bases and J by 5 bases, and 14 bases separated the two germline ends. This CDR3 has 13 amino acids. Germline loops: CDR1 MGHDK, CDR2 SYGVNS. The CDR3 region has the DNA TGTGCCAGCACCAAGGTAGGGGTAACTGAAGCTTTCTTT. Protein product: CASTKVGVTEAFF.

V and J are TRBV7-3 and TRBJ1-5, with D possibly TRBD1 on 6 matching bases. Germline values: CDR1 SGHTA, CDR2 FQGTGA. The V gene lost 5 bases and the J gene lost 0 bases, with 14 bases spanning the gap. The CDR3 consists of 16 residues. The CDR3: CASSPTGINSNQPQHF. The CDR3 nucleotides are TGTGCCAGCAGCCCAACAGGGATAAATAGCAATCAGCCCCAGCATTTT. The full variable domain, rest sourced from reference TRBV7-3 and TRBJ1-5, is GAGVSQTPSNKVTEKGKYVELRCDPISGHTALYWYRQSLGQGPEFLIYFQGTGAADDSGLPNDRFFAVRPEGSVSTLKIQRTERGDSAVYLCASSPTGINSNQPQHFGDGTRLSIL.

This clone was picked up many times. The chain joins TRBV7-3 to TRBJ2-3; the D is unclear. Trimming pared 2 bases from V and 10 bases from J, leaving 13 bases between. Germline loops: CDR1 SGHTA, CDR2 FQGTGA. The CDR3 length is 13 residues. This CDR3 reads CASSLGSHQPQYF. The CDR3, as DNA: TGTGCCAGCAGCTTAGGTAGCCACCAGCCGCAGTATTTT. The whole variable domain, filled in from reference TRBV7-3 and TRBJ2-3, reads GAGVSQTPSNKVTEKGKYVELRCDPISGHTALYWYRQSLGQGPEFLIYFQGTGAADDSGLPNDRFFAVRPEGSVSTLKIQRTERGDSAVYLCASSLGSHQPQYFGPGTRLTVL.

This clone was detected a few times. The rearrangement uses TRBV18 and TRBJ1-2; D not certain. This CDR3 comprises 12 residues. The V and J ends lost 2 bases and 6 bases respectively, with 7 bases between them. From germline, CDR1 is KGHSH and CDR2 LQKENI. The CDR3, as DNA: TGTGCCAGCTCACCAGGGTCGGATGGCTACACCTTC. This encodes CASSPGSDGYTF.

The rearrangement uses TRBV7-2 and TRBJ2-7; 9 bases fit TRBD2. CDR3 size: 14 residues. Germline V gene sequence: CDR1 SGHTA, CDR2 FQGNSA. V lost 2 bases to trimming and J lost 9 bases; unmatched junction nucleotides: 8. CDR3 loop: CASSLRASGELQYV. Here the CDR3 DNA reads TGTGCCAGCAGCTTACGGGCTAGCGGGGAGTTGCAGTACGTC.

This clone was detected a few times. V gene TRBV2 combines with J gene TRBJ2-3; weak D call: TRBD2 (5 bases). CDR3 size: 18 residues. CDR1 and CDR2 (germline): SNHLY, FYNNEI. Trimming cost V 6 bases and J 1 base, with 23 bases left between them. In DNA, the CDR3 is TGTGCCAGCAGAGGATATGGTAGCGCCTCGGTGGGCACAGATACGCAGTATTTT. Protein sequence: CASRGYGSASVGTDTQYF.

There are many counts of this clone. The rearrangement uses TRBV7-2 and TRBJ2-3; D remains unclear. The germline V gene has CDR1 SGHTA and CDR2 FQGNSA. The CDR3 consists of 11 residues. V was pared by 3 bases and J by 6 bases, with 4 bases between. The CDR3 sequence: CASSFYDTQYF. The CDR3 nucleotides read TGTGCCAGCAGCTTCTATGATACGCAGTATTTT.

This clone was recorded a few times. The chain is built from TRBV19 and TRBJ1-1; D is unclear. The CDR3 is 15 amino acids. Germline lookup yields CDR1 LNHDA and CDR2 SQIVND (reference sequence). The germline V and J ends were trimmed by 5 bases and 5 bases, with 18 bases remaining between them. The CDR3 DNA reads TGTGCCAGTAGTGCGTCTAGGAGTTATGGGACTGAAGCTTTCTTT. Its protein product is CASSASRSYGTEAFF.

Notes on this clone: The sample carries other DNA sequences with the same CDR3. The V call is TRBV5-4, the J call TRBJ2-5; a weak D match, TRBD1 (7 bases). Between the trimmed V and J ends, which lost 2 bases and 5 bases, there was a span of 10 bases. CDR3 length: 13 residues. Looked up from germline, CDR1 is SGHNT and CDR2 is YYREEE (reference sequence). Here the CDR3 reads CASSFAGGETQYF. The CDR3 region has the DNA TGTGCCAGCAGCTTTGCAGGGGGGGAGACCCAGTACTTC. Using reference TRBV5-4 and TRBJ2-5 for the parts outside the CDR3, the full variable domain is ETGVTQSPTHLIKTRGQQVTLRCSSQSGHNTVSWYQQALGQGPQFIFQYYREEENGRGNFPPRFSGLQFPNYSSELNVNALELDDSALYLCASSFAGGETQYFGPGTRLLVL.

This clone appeared a few times. The J gene is TRBJ2-5, the V gene TRBV5-1; 7 bases line up with TRBD1. Trimming cost V 1 base and J 5 bases; bases outside gene matches: 8. This CDR3 is 15 amino acids long. The germline gives CDR1 SGHRS, CDR2 YFSETQ. The CDR3 DNA is TGCGCCAGCAGCTTGTGGTCAGGGGGAATGGAGACCCAGTACTTC. Amino acid sequence: CASSLWSGGMETQYF.

This chain links TRBV5-4 with TRBJ2-1, with TRBD2 identical over 11 bases. The CDR3 has 15 amino acids. V lost 2 bases, J lost 6 bases, and 4 bases stayed unmatched. Per germline, CDR1 SGHNT and CDR2 YYREEE (reference sequence). Here the CDR3 DNA reads TGTGCCAGCAGCTTTAGCGGGAGGGGCCCCAATGAGCAGTTCTTC. Amino acids: CASSFSGRGPNEQFF. Filled out from reference TRBV5-4 and TRBJ2-1, the complete variable domain reads ETGVTQSPTHLIKTRGQQVTLRCSSQSGHNTVSWYQQALGQGPQFIFQYYREEENGRGNFPPRFSGLQFPNYSSELNVNALELDDSALYLCASSFSGRGPNEQFFGPGTRLTVL.

The CDR3: CASSAAQGLGGQYF. The DNA for the CDR3 is TGTGCCAGCAGCGCCGCTCAAGGACTTGGGGGCCAGTACTTC. V gene TRBV9 combines with J gene TRBJ2-5; the D call may be TRBD1 or TRBD2 (5 bases each). Trimming removed 3 bases at V and 10 bases at J, with 19 bases between. The CDR3 runs to 14 residues. Germline CDR1 is SGDLS and CDR2 is YYNGEE.

About this clone: In the same sample, other DNA sequences code for this CDR3. The chain recombines TRBV5-6 with TRBJ2-5; D gene uncertain. Germline lookup yields CDR1 SGHDT and CDR2 YYEEEE. Trimming left V 1 base short and J 4 bases short, with 2 bases between. The CDR3 runs 11 residues. The CDR3 coding sequence is TGTGCCAGCAGCTTGCGAGAGACCCAGTACTTC. Its translation: CASSLRETQYF. The variable domain in full, completed from reference TRBV5-6 and TRBJ2-5, reads DAGVTQSPTHLIKTRGQQVTLRCSPKSGHDTVSWYQQALGQGPQFIFQYYEEEERQRGNFPDRFSGHQFPNYSSELNVNALLLGDSALYLCASSLRETQYFGPGTRLLVL.

The rearrangement links TRBV18 to TRBJ1-4; unclear D gene. Trimming stripped 4 bases from V and 0 bases from J, with 6 bases between. The V gene's germline CDR1 is KGHSH and CDR2 LQKENI. This CDR3 spans 14 amino acids. CDR3 coding DNA: TGTGCCAGCTCACGGACTTCAACTAATGAAAAACTGTTTTTT. Its translation: CASSRTSTNEKLFF.

The CDR3 sequence: CASSLQLATNEKLFF. CDR3 DNA: TGTGCCAGCAGTCTGCAGTTAGCAACTAATGAAAAACTGTTTTTT. V and J are TRBV6-5 and TRBJ1-4, with D uncertain. The CDR3 has 15 residues. CDR1 and CDR2 (germline): MNHEY, SVGAGI. Trimming cost V 5 bases and J 0 bases, with 10 bases left between them.

This clone was picked up a small number of times. V usage is TRBV29-1 and J usage is TRBJ2-3; 7 bases map to TRBD1. The germline V gene has CDR1 SQVTM and CDR2 ANQGSEA. This CDR3 is 15 amino acids long. The V gene end was trimmed by 5 bases and the J gene end by 2 bases; junction bases not matched to a gene: 10. DNA of the CDR3: TGCAGCGTTCGGGGTCAGACAGGGTACACAGATACGCAGTATTTT. As protein: CSVRGQTGYTDTQYF.

Only a few counts were recorded for this clone. This sequence joins TRBV19 and TRBJ2-5; D not resolved. CDR3 length: 13 residues. V lost 3 bases and J 2 bases, leaving 7 bases between the germline ends. The germline V gene has CDR1 LNHDA and CDR2 SQIVND (reference sequence). The DNA of the CDR3 is TGTGCCAGTAGTATTAGGAGACAAGAGACCCAGTACTTC. Translation: CASSIRRQETQYF. Filled out from reference TRBV19 and TRBJ2-5, the complete variable domain reads DGGITQSPKYLFRKEGQNVTLSCEQNLNHDAMYWYRQDPGQGLRLIYYSQIVNDFQKGDIAEGYSVSREKKESFPLTVTSAQKNPTAFYLCASSIRRQETQYFGPGTRLLVL.

This clone was recorded many times. The chain carries TRBV2 and TRBJ1-4; D is undetermined. Trimming took off 5 bases at V and 11 bases at J, with 15 bases between the two ends. Germline V gives CDR1 SNHLY, CDR2 FYNNEI. The CDR3 totals 13 residues. The CDR3 DNA follows: TGTGCCAGCAGTACCTCCAGCGGAGGGAAACTGTTTTTT. This translates into CASSTSSGGKLFF.

This chain links TRBV11-3 with TRBJ2-7; the D gene is possibly TRBD2 (6 bases). In germline, CDR1 is SGHNT, CDR2 YENEEA. Trimming pared 6 bases from V and 7 bases from J, leaving 13 bases between. CDR3 size: 12 residues. CDR3 protein: CASRGGNREQYV. The CDR3, as DNA: TGTGCCAGCAGGGGGGGAAACAGGGAGCAGTACGTC.

This chain joins TRBV11-3 and TRBJ1-2; D is perhaps TRBD1 (6 bases). Germline V gene data show CDR1 as SGHNT and CDR2 as YENEEA. V was shortened by 6 bases and J by 8 bases, with 19 bases between the two germline ends. This CDR3 is 14 amino acids long. The chain's CDR3 is CASRRTPGHRGYTF. DNA for the CDR3: TGTGCCAGCAGACGAACTCCGGGACATAGGGGCTACACCTTC. The complete variable domain, with remaining parts taken from reference TRBV11-3 and TRBJ1-2, reads EAGVVQSPRYKIIEKKQPVAFWCNPISGHNTLYWYLQNLGQGPELLIRYENEEAVDDSQLPKDRFSAERLKGVDSTLKIQPAELGDSAVYLCASRRTPGHRGYTFGSGTRLTVV.

With respect to this clone: The same CDR3 is also encoded by other DNA sequences in this sample. The chain is built from TRBV7-2 and TRBJ2-2; D is uncertain. The CDR3 consists of 12 residues. V lost 3 bases, J lost 5 bases, and 4 bases lay in between. CDR1 is SGHTA and CDR2 is FQGNSA in the germline V gene. CDR3 nucleotides: TGTGCCAGCAGCTTTGTGACCGGGGAGCTGTTTTTT. This codes for CASSFVTGELFF.